The 28 T cell receptor beta chains in this list originate from one sample, sequenced in a study of graft-versus-host responses after intestinal transplantation. For these receptors, no antigen is known. Repertoires were generated with immunoSEQ multiplex PCR, while TCRdb's copy carries only in-frame clones and drops some. Of 78,000 or so clones in the sample, more than 75% were seen once. The material was unstimulated CD8+ T cells sorted from spleen or lymph node cells, obtained before transplant. The receptor set was obtained from a human donor who was the organ donor for an intestinal transplant.

The rearrangement links TRBV11-3 to TRBJ2-3, with 7 nucleotides matching TRBD1. The CDR3 has 15 amino acids. With V trimmed by 4 bases and J by 4 bases, 8 bases remained unmatched. Germline CDR1 and CDR2: SGHNT and YENEEA. The DNA for the CDR3 is TGTGCCAGCAGCTCTAGGACAGGTCCCCCAGATACGCAGTATTTT. The encoded protein is CASSSRTGPPDTQYF.

The chain recombines TRBV7-3 with TRBJ2-3; perhaps D is TRBD1 or TRBD2 (5 bases each). There are 15 residues in the CDR3. CDR1 is SGHTA and CDR2 is FQGTGA in the germline V gene. V lost 4 bases to trimming and J lost 0 bases, with 11 bases between them. CDR3 loop: CASSSTGGSTDTQYF. The CDR3 DNA follows: TGTGCCAGCAGCTCAACTGGGGGAAGCACAGATACGCAGTATTTT.

The chain links TRBV27 to TRBJ2-7; perhaps TRBD1 as D (5 bases). The germline gives CDR1 MNHEY, CDR2 SMNVEV (reference sequence). Trimming left V 4 bases short and J 0 bases short, with 22 bases between. The CDR3 consists of 18 residues. The CDR3 loop is CASSWQGRVGSSSYEQYF. The DNA for the CDR3 is TGTGCCAGCAGTTGGCAGGGCAGGGTAGGAAGCAGCTCCTACGAGCAGTACTTC.

The chain has TRBV10-2 and TRBJ1-1; no reliable D call. Germline V lookup: CDR1 WSHSY, CDR2 SAAADI. CDR3 size: 15 residues. Trimming cost V 8 bases and J 0 bases, with 16 bases left between them. CDR3: CASGEEEWVNTEAFF. The CDR3 bases are TGCGCCAGCGGAGAGGAGGAGTGGGTGAACACTGAAGCTTTCTTT.

This clone was recorded a few times. The rearrangement uses TRBV19 and TRBJ2-1, with TRBD1 identical over 8 bases. Unmatched junction bases numbered 12, after V lost 6 bases and J lost 8 bases. This CDR3 has 15 amino acids. Germline V gene data show CDR1 as LNHDA and CDR2 as SQIVND (reference sequence). The CDR3 is CASSQGQGGADEQFF. The CDR3 bases are TGTGCCAGTAGCCAAGGACAGGGTGGGGCGGATGAGCAGTTCTTC.

The chain is built from TRBV5-4 and TRBJ2-2; 8 bases map to TRBD1. Trimming removed 4 bases from V and 5 bases from J; junction bases left unmatched: 10. CDR1 and CDR2 (germline): SGHNT, YYREEE (reference sequence). The CDR3 spans 16 residues. CDR3 region: CASSAADRDLTGELFF. DNA of the CDR3: TGTGCCAGCAGCGCCGCGGACAGGGATTTGACCGGGGAGCTGTTTTTT.

The chain joins TRBV4-2 to TRBJ2-1, with 15 bases lining up with TRBD2. The germline gives CDR1 LGHNA, CDR2 YNFKEQ. The CDR3 spans 19 residues. V shed 0 bases and J 8 bases; nucleotides not matched to a gene: 11. This chain's CDR3 is CASSQDRTSGGAITHEQFF. Written as DNA, the CDR3 is TGTGCCAGCAGCCAAGACAGGACTAGCGGGGGGGCCATTACCCATGAGCAGTTCTTC.

This clone was seen once. The V gene is TRBV30, the J gene TRBJ2-3; 9 nucleotides line up with TRBD1. CDR1 GTSNPN and CDR2 SVGIG come from the germline V gene (reference sequence). With V trimmed by 0 bases and J by 2 bases, 3 bases remained unmatched. The CDR3 contains 15 residues. The DNA of the CDR3 is TGTGCCTGGAGTGTCGGGACAGGGTTCACAGATACGCAGTATTTT. Encoded protein: CAWSVGTGFTDTQYF.

Here the CDR3 reads CASKRPYNSPLHF. The CDR3 DNA reads TGTGCCAGCAAAAGACCCTATAATTCACCCCTCCACTTT. The rearrangement links TRBV28 to TRBJ1-6; D is uncertain. Trimming took off 7 bases at V and 2 bases at J, with 6 bases between the two ends. This CDR3 is built from 13 residues. Germline loops: CDR1 MDHEN, CDR2 SYDVKM.

This chain joins TRBV30 and TRBJ2-7; D is uncertain. V lost 0 bases and J 4 bases, leaving 10 bases between the germline ends. Per the germline V gene, CDR1 is GTSNPN and CDR2 is SVGIG (reference sequence). This CDR3 spans 13 amino acids. The CDR3 sequence is CAWSVSLMYEQYF. The CDR3 nucleotides read TGTGCCTGGAGTGTAAGTCTTATGTACGAGCAGTACTTC.

This chain joins TRBV2 and TRBJ2-7; D is unclear. This CDR3 has 12 residues. The V gene's germline CDR1 is SNHLY and CDR2 FYNNEI. The ends were cut back, 8 bases at V and 0 bases at J, with 8 bases in the middle. In nucleotides, the CDR3 is TGTGCCAGCCGCTCCTACTCCTACGAGCAGTACTTC. This translates into CASRSYSYEQYF.

This clone was observed once. The chain's CDR3 is CAGGGSYEQYF. As DNA, the CDR3 is TGTGCGGGTGGAGGCTCCTACGAGCAGTACTTC. The chain is built from TRBV2 and TRBJ2-7; maybe TRBD2 (5 bases). The germline V gene encodes CDR1 SNHLY and CDR2 FYNNEI. The CDR3 sequence is 11 residues long.

V gene TRBV10-2 combines with J gene TRBJ2-5; 9 positions match TRBD2. Germline trimming cut 6 bases from V and 4 bases from J; bases unmatched to any gene: 9. The CDR3 runs to 15 residues. The V gene's germline CDR1 is WSHSY and CDR2 SAAADI. CDR3: CASRGEAGGIETQYF. Here the CDR3 DNA reads TGCGCCAGCAGGGGGGAGGCGGGGGGGATAGAGACCCAGTACTTC.

The chain has TRBV29-1 and TRBJ1-1, with no clear D. Germline V gene sequence: CDR1 SQVTM, CDR2 ANQGSEA. V was cut by 3 bases and J by 5 bases, with 7 bases left in between. CDR3 size: 11 residues. The CDR3 DNA reads TGCAGCGTTGACTGGGGAACTGAAGCTTTCTTT. As protein: CSVDWGTEAFF.

This clone was counted once. This chain links TRBV6-5 with TRBJ1-6, with D unresolved. V gave up 5 bases and J gave up 2 bases, with 7 bases separating them. This CDR3 region has 14 residues. The germline gives CDR1 MNHEY, CDR2 SVGAGI. CDR3 region: CASSRGPYNSPLHF. The CDR3 nucleotides are TGTGCCAGCAGTCGCGGACCCTATAATTCACCCCTCCACTTT.

The rearrangement uses TRBV27 and TRBJ2-1, with 12 bases that match TRBD1. J lost 8 bases, V lost 0 bases, and 8 bases had no gene match. CDR3 size: 17 residues. Germline CDR1 is MNHEY and CDR2 is SMNVEV (reference sequence). In DNA, the CDR3 is TGTGCCAGCAGTTTATCGGGACAGGGGGCGCAGTTGTATGAGCAGTTCTTC. Its protein product is CASSLSGQGAQLYEQFF.

This chain links TRBV9 with TRBJ1-3; 7 bases align to TRBD1. The junction had 9 bases not matched to a gene; V was cut back by 4 bases and J by 5 bases. The CDR3 sequence is 15 residues long. The germline V gene encodes CDR1 SGDLS and CDR2 YYNGEE. The CDR3 reads CASSSRTGRRNTIYF. CDR3 nucleotides: TGTGCCAGCAGCAGTAGGACAGGCAGGAGAAACACCATATATTTT.

The chain combines TRBV11-2 with TRBJ2-1; D is possibly TRBD1 or TRBD2 (5 bases each). Germline V gene sequence: CDR1 SGHAT, CDR2 FQNNGV. This CDR3 is built from 16 residues. The V end lost 5 bases, the J end lost 6 bases, and 20 bases lay between the germline ends. The CDR3 bases are TGTGCCAGCAGCCCCTTAACGGGGCCTGTACCCAATGAGCAGTTCTTC. This encodes CASSPLTGPVPNEQFF.

The CDR3 DNA is TGTGCCAGTAGTCTCTACAGTGCTTCTAGCACAGATACGCAGTATTTT. It codes for CASSLYSASSTDTQYF. The chain is built from TRBV19 and TRBJ2-3; D unclear. The germline gives CDR1 LNHDA, CDR2 SQIVND (reference sequence). V was trimmed by 5 bases and J by 0 bases, leaving 15 bases between them. CDR3 size: 16 residues.

The sample holds one count of this clone. The chain links TRBV6-5 to TRBJ2-7, with D perhaps being TRBD1 or TRBD2 (6 bases each). The CDR3 runs 13 residues. Germline V lookup: CDR1 MNHEY, CDR2 SVGAGI. V was trimmed by 8 bases and J by 6 bases, leaving 17 bases between them. For the CDR3, the DNA is TGTGCCAGCCAACAGGGAGGCTTTGGCGAGCAGTACTTC. As protein: CASQQGGFGEQYF.

The genes are TRBV30 and TRBJ1-1; 7 nucleotides line up with TRBD1. This CDR3 comprises 14 residues. The V gene's germline CDR1 is GTSNPN and CDR2 SVGIG (reference sequence). Trimming cost V 6 bases and J 4 bases; bases outside gene matches: 11. As DNA, the CDR3 is TGTGCCTGTCACACAGGGGACGCGGCCACTGAAGCTTTCTTT. Translation: CACHTGDAATEAFF.

The J gene is TRBJ2-7, the V gene TRBV4-2; 8 positions match TRBD2. Per the germline V gene, CDR1 is LGHNA and CDR2 is YNFKEQ. This CDR3 region has 16 residues. After removal of 1 base from V and 3 bases from J, the junction contained 8 bases not matched to a gene. The CDR3 DNA sequence: TGTGCCAGCAGCCAAGCGGGGGTGGGACTAGTCTACGAGCAGTACTTC. Protein product: CASSQAGVGLVYEQYF.

The chain recombines TRBV7-9 with TRBJ2-7; D might be TRBD1 (6 bases). CDR1 SEHNR and CDR2 FQNEAQ come from the germline V gene (reference sequence). V was shortened by 4 bases and J by 0 bases, with 16 bases between the two germline ends. The CDR3 is made up of 16 amino acids. This CDR3 is CASSSGSTGRSYEQYF. CDR3 nucleotides: TGTGCCAGCAGCTCTGGTTCGACAGGCCGCTCCTACGAGCAGTACTTC.

The V and J genes are TRBV11-2 and TRBJ2-1; a possible D gene is TRBD2 (5 bases). Trimming shortened V by 5 bases and J by 6 bases, and 20 bases separated the two germline ends. CDR1 and CDR2 (germline): SGHAT, FQNNGV. CDR3 length equals 16 residues. CDR3 sequence reads: CASSPSGGGLFNEQFF. CDR3 nucleotide sequence: TGTGCCAGCAGCCCATCGGGCGGAGGTCTTTTCAATGAGCAGTTCTTC.

This clone was detected only once. The V call is TRBV27, the J call TRBJ2-7; D possibly corresponds to TRBD1 (6 bases). V was pared by 3 bases and J by 7 bases, with 13 bases between. The CDR3 runs to 13 residues. Germline V gene lookup returns CDR1 MNHEY and CDR2 SMNVEV (reference sequence). CDR3 DNA: TGTGCCAGCAGTTTTCTGGGGGCAGGGGAGCAGTACTTC. Encoded protein: CASSFLGAGEQYF.

The chain employs TRBV6-4 and TRBJ2-3, with TRBD1 matching 10 bases. V lost 2 bases to trimming and J lost 1 base; unmatched junction nucleotides: 0. CDR3 length: 15 amino acids. Germline loops: CDR1 MRHNA, CDR2 SNTAGT. CDR3 in amino acids: CASSDGTGGTDTQYF. The CDR3 DNA is TGTGCCAGCAGTGACGGGACAGGGGGCACAGATACGCAGTATTTT.

This chain links TRBV5-4 with TRBJ2-1, with a possible D match to TRBD2 (6 bases). V lost 3 bases and J 9 bases, leaving 16 bases between the germline ends. The germline gives CDR1 SGHNT, CDR2 YYREEE (reference sequence). This CDR3 comprises 14 residues. In DNA, the CDR3 is TGTGCCAGCAGCTCGGGATCACCCGGGGGTGAGCAGTTCTTC. Amino acids: CASSSGSPGGEQFF.

This clone came up once. The V call is TRBV7-2, the J call TRBJ2-1; 9 bases map to TRBD2. V was pared by 1 base and J by 0 bases, with 10 bases of the junction left unmatched. The germline CDR1 and CDR2 sequences are SGHTA and FQGNSA. The length of the CDR3 is 19 residues. The CDR3 is CASSLELAGALSSYNEQFF. CDR3 bases: TGTGCCAGCAGCTTAGAGTTAGCGGGGGCTCTGAGCTCCTACAATGAGCAGTTCTTC.